Listed here are 4 T cell receptor beta chains from one sample, sequenced in a study of cytomegalovirus exposure and HLA in healthy donors. The study ran its PCR with 60 Vbeta and 13 Jbeta primers. This table comes from immunoSEQ multiplex PCR, and its TCRdb copy is limited to in-frame clones, with some not included. Among over 100,000 clones listed, around four fifths were seen once. Sequences were obtained from PBMCs. The receptors come from a woman in her forties or fifties in good health and CMV-seropositive.

V gene TRBV27 combines with J gene TRBJ2-6, with D possibly being TRBD2 (5 bases). Germline V CDR1 and CDR2: MNHEY, SMNVEV (reference sequence). Between the trimmed V and J ends, which lost 3 bases and 3 bases, there was a span of 9 bases. The CDR3 has 15 residues. The CDR3 is CASSFERLGANVLTF. CDR3 nucleotide sequence: TGTGCCAGCAGTTTCGAGCGGCTTGGGGCCAACGTCCTGACTTTC.

J is TRBJ1-1 and V is TRBV18; unclear D gene. Germline V gene sequence: CDR1 KGHSH, CDR2 LQKENI. Deletions cut 1 base from V and 5 bases from J, with 11 bases between. The CDR3 length is 14 residues. CDR3 protein: CASSPRAKGTEAFF. The CDR3 region has the DNA TGTGCCAGCTCACCACGGGCGAAAGGAACTGAAGCTTTCTTT.

The CDR3 coding sequence is TGTGCCAGCAGTAGTTCCGGGACTAGCGGGGGAGAGACCCAGTACTTC. Translated: CASSSSGTSGGETQYF. This chain uses TRBV2 with TRBJ2-5; 14 nucleotides align to TRBD2. The CDR3 is 16 amino acids. V gave up 5 bases and J gave up 4 bases; unmatched junction bases: 6. Looked up from germline, CDR1 is SNHLY and CDR2 is FYNNEI.

The chain employs TRBV19 and TRBJ2-7; D possibly corresponds to TRBD1 (6 bases). This CDR3 comprises 14 residues. The ends were cut back, 1 base at V and 1 base at J, with 8 bases in the middle. Germline CDR1 is LNHDA and CDR2 is SQIVND (reference sequence). DNA of the CDR3: TGTGCCAGTAGTATAGCGGGACAATCCTACGAGCAGTACTTC. Amino acids: CASSIAGQSYEQYF.